These 32 T cell receptor beta chains share one sample of origin, sequenced in a study of post-analysis software for immune sequencing data. Overall study findings and caveats: Patients had higher frequencies than controls of roughly five TRBV segments, including TRBV5-6, TRBV5-1 and TRBV20-1.

TCR beta cDNA libraries included unique molecular identifiers. A single record per CDR3 protein comes from TCRdb applying MiXCR to the PCR reads. The data show roughly 540,000 distinct CDR3 sequences, with roughly 34% seen just once and about 5.6% held by the top ten. The antigens of these receptors remain unknown. The specimen was blood. The source of these receptors is a girl between 2 and 17 years old with multiple sclerosis.

The chain uses TRBV4-1 and TRBJ2-7, with 13 nucleotides matching TRBD2. The assigned J gene may be wrong: the sequence end matches TRBJ2-5 better. Germline V lookup: CDR1 MGHRA, CDR2 YSYEKL. The length of the CDR3 is 17 residues. The CDR3 DNA reads TGCGCCAGCAGCCAAGGTGGGACTAGCGGGGCCTCCGGGACCCAGTACTTC. Protein sequence: CASSQGGTSGASGTQYF.

This clonotype was counted many times. The genes are TRBV5-1 and TRBJ2-7, with 10 bases that match TRBD1. This CDR3 spans 15 amino acids. Germline trimming cut 3 bases from V and 7 bases from J; bases unmatched to any gene: 10. CDR1 is SGHRS and CDR2 is YFSETQ in the germline V gene. The CDR3 reads CASSSNPGTGEEQYF. As DNA, the CDR3 is TGCGCCAGCAGCTCTAATCCCGGGACAGGGGAGGAGCAGTACTTC.

This sequence joins TRBV5-1 and TRBJ2-7; a possible D gene is TRBD1 (5 bases). V was clipped by 4 bases and J by 3 bases, with 11 bases between them. CDR1 is SGHRS, CDR2 YFSETQ, per germline. The length of the CDR3 is 13 residues. The CDR3 reads CASSRAGYYEQYF. As DNA, the CDR3 is TGCGCCAGCAGCCGGGCAGGGTACTACGAGCAGTACTTC.

A remark on this clonotype: Mismatch with germline at one junction end may stem from a read error. The chain employs TRBV9 and TRBJ2-2; 8 bases align to TRBD1. Looked up from germline, CDR1 is SGDLS and CDR2 is YYNGEE. This CDR3 is 15 amino acids long. CDR3: CAGSEDRAEAGELFF. Written as DNA, the CDR3 is TGTGCCGGCAGCGAGGACAGGGCGGAGGCCGGGGAGCTGTTTTTT.

The chain is built from TRBV19 and TRBJ1-1; D gene ambiguous. Deletions cut 4 bases from V and 4 bases from J, with 10 bases between. CDR1 and CDR2 (germline): LNHDA, SQIVND (reference sequence). The CDR3 runs to 13 residues. The CDR3 DNA follows: TGTGCCAGTAGTAATCCGGGGAGCACTGAAGCTTTCTTT. Translating it yields CASSNPGSTEAFF.

This clonotype was counted at least ten times. The chain has TRBV3-1 and TRBJ2-1; no firm D call. CDR1 LGHDT and CDR2 YNNKEL come from the germline V gene (reference sequence). The V and J ends lost 4 bases and 6 bases respectively, with 16 bases between them. The CDR3 covers 15 residues. The CDR3 nucleotides read TGTGCCAGCAGCCCCCAAGTAGACCTTTTCAATGAGCAGTTCTTC. It translates to CASSPQVDLFNEQFF.

This clonotype appeared once. In nucleotides, the CDR3 is TGTGCCAGCGTCAGCCGGGGGGGGCTCTACAATGAGCAGTTCTTC. Translating gives CASVSRGGLYNEQFF. The chain recombines TRBV5-6 with TRBJ2-1, with TRBD2 identical over 8 bases. The CDR3 has 15 amino acids. Germline trimming cut 7 bases from V and 3 bases from J; bases unmatched to any gene: 9. CDR1 SGHDT and CDR2 YYEEEE come from the germline V gene.

About this clonotype itself: Mismatch with germline at one junction end may stem from a read error. This rearrangement joins TRBV7-7 to TRBJ2-1; 12 bases match TRBD1. This CDR3 contains 15 residues. Germline V lookup: CDR1 SSHAT, CDR2 FNYEAQ (reference sequence). The CDR3 nucleotides are TGTGCTAGCAGCCTGGGACAGGGGGCGATCAATGAGCAGTTCTTC. Protein sequence: CASSLGQGAINEQFF.

This clonotype was detected a few times. One end of the junction does not line up with germline, which may come from a read error. This chain uses TRBV20-1 with TRBJ1-6; D is uncertain. CDR3 size: 15 residues. Germline CDR1 reads DFQATT; CDR2 reads SNEGSKA (reference sequence). CDR3 coding DNA: TGCAGTGCTGGAGATGCGACGGTGGGTAATTCACCCCTCCACTTT. This sequence encodes CSAGDATVGNSPLHF.

The chain employs TRBV5-1 and TRBJ2-7; D remains ambiguous. Trimming pared 0 bases from V and 8 bases from J, leaving 15 bases between. The CDR3 sequence is 14 residues long. In germline, CDR1 is SGHRS, CDR2 YFSETQ. CDR3 nucleotide sequence: TGCGCCAGCAGCTTGGATCTCTCTAGTTACAAGCAGTACTTC. It yields the protein CASSLDLSSYKQYF.

This clonotype was counted only a few times. The chain recombines TRBV29-1 with TRBJ2-2, with D perhaps matching TRBD1 (5 bases). The ends were cut back, 4 bases at V and 5 bases at J, with 11 bases in the middle. The CDR3 sequence is 13 residues long. Germline loops: CDR1 SQVTM, CDR2 ANQGSEA. The DNA of the CDR3 is TGCAGCGTTGGCAGGGCTGAGACCGGGGAGCTGTTTTTT. This encodes CSVGRAETGELFF.

This clonotype turned up a few times. The J gene is TRBJ1-4, the V gene TRBV11-2, with TRBD1 matching over 9 bases. CDR3 length equals 15 residues. Per the germline V gene, CDR1 is SGHAT and CDR2 is FQNNGV. Germline trimming cut 2 bases from V and 8 bases from J; bases unmatched to any gene: 6. CDR3 DNA sequence: TGTGCCAGCAGCTTATCGGGACAGGGAGGGGAAAAACTGTTTTTT. Protein: CASSLSGQGGEKLFF.

The rearrangement uses TRBV29-1 and TRBJ2-3; D is uncertain. This CDR3 is built from 16 residues. V dropped 2 bases and J dropped 0 bases, with 15 bases sitting between them. Germline V lookup: CDR1 SQVTM, CDR2 ANQGSEA. The CDR3 loop reads CSVERRQILSTDTQYF. The CDR3 coding sequence is TGCAGCGTTGAACGTCGGCAGATACTTAGCACAGATACGCAGTATTTT.

There are a few counts of this clonotype. The chain combines TRBV12-3 or TRBV12-4 with TRBJ2-5; TRBD1 aligns across 9 bases. Matching the DNA end better, TRBJ2-7 makes the J call doubtful. This CDR3 comprises 15 residues. CDR3 sequence (DNA): TGTGCCAGCAGTTTAGGGACAGGGGCGGGGGACGAGCAGTACTTC. The encoded protein is CASSLGTGAGDEQYF.

J is TRBJ2-3 and V is TRBV10-2; D might be TRBD2 (6 bases). Germline V lookup: CDR1 WSHSY, CDR2 SAAADI. The CDR3 contains 14 residues. The V gene lost 6 bases and the J gene lost 3 bases, with 13 bases spanning the gap. As DNA, the CDR3 is TGCGCCAGCAGGGCACTAGCTGGGACAGATACGCAGTATTTT. Its protein is CASRALAGTDTQYF.

The table lists this clonotype with a few counts. This sequence joins TRBV7-3 and TRBJ2-3, with no clear D. V was cut by 1 base and J by 2 bases, with 13 bases left in between. CDR1 is SGHTA, CDR2 FQGTGA, per germline. CDR3 size: 16 residues. CDR3 sequence: CASSLRVGGDTDTQYF. In DNA form, the CDR3 reads TGTGCCAGCAGCTTAAGGGTGGGTGGGGACACAGATACGCAGTATTTT. Complete variable domain (other parts from reference TRBV7-3 and TRBJ2-3): GAGVSQTPSNKVTEKGKYVELRCDPISGHTALYWYRQSLGQGPEFLIYFQGTGAADDSGLPNDRFFAVRPEGSVSTLKIQRTERGDSAVYLCASSLRVGGDTDTQYFGPGTRLTVL.

The genes are TRBV12-3 or TRBV12-4 and TRBJ2-7, with 8 bases aligning to TRBD2. V shed 5 bases and J 7 bases; nucleotides not matched to a gene: 13. CDR3 length: 15 residues. The CDR3, as DNA: TGTGCCAGCAGTAACCCTCGGGGACTAGTAGGGGAGCAGTACTTC. Amino acid sequence: CASSNPRGLVGEQYF.

J is TRBJ2-3 and V is TRBV3-1, with D maybe TRBD2 (5 bases). V lost 3 bases to trimming and J lost 0 bases, with 7 bases between them. In germline, CDR1 is LGHDT, CDR2 YNNKEL (reference sequence). The CDR3 extends over 14 amino acids. CDR3: CASSHDYSTDTQYF. The CDR3, as DNA: TGTGCCAGCAGCCACGACTACAGCACAGATACGCAGTATTTT.

The chain carries TRBV10-3 and TRBJ1-2; the D gene is possibly TRBD1 (6 bases). This CDR3 comprises 16 residues. V dropped 6 bases and J dropped 0 bases, with 17 bases sitting between them. CDR1 is ENHRY and CDR2 is SYGVKD in the germline V gene. Written as DNA, the CDR3 is TGTGCCATCAGCGGATCCGGGACACGTGCTAACTATGGCTACACCTTC. Translating it yields CAISGSGTRANYGYTF.

This clonotype occurred a few times. The V gene is TRBV11-3, the J gene TRBJ2-1, with 8 nucleotides matching TRBD2. Trimming took 3 bases from V and 0 from J; bases not matched to a gene: 1. This CDR3 spans 15 amino acids. The germline gives CDR1 SGHNT, CDR2 YENEEA. As DNA, the CDR3 is TGTGCCAGCAGCTTTAGCGGGGCCTCCTACAATGAGCAGTTCTTC. Encoded protein: CASSFSGASYNEQFF.

This clonotype came up a few times. The genes are TRBV20-1 and TRBJ2-5; tentatively, D is TRBD1 (6 bases). Germline V gives CDR1 DFQATT, CDR2 SNEGSKA (reference sequence). The CDR3 totals 13 residues. V lost 2 bases and J lost 7, with 14 bases in between. The CDR3, as DNA: TGCAGTGCTAGAAGTACAGGGTCCTGGACCCAGTACTTC. It translates to CSARSTGSWTQYF.

The gene calls are TRBV4-1 and TRBJ1-1; unclear D gene. The CDR3 length is 13 residues. Germline V gene lookup returns CDR1 MGHRA and CDR2 YSYEKL. V was shortened by 3 bases and J by 11 bases, with 16 bases between the two germline ends. CDR3: CASSHPDRVSAFF. The CDR3 DNA is TGCGCCAGCAGCCACCCGGACCGGGTTTCGGCTTTCTTT.

This clonotype was detected a few times. The chain links TRBV27 to TRBJ1-5; 12 bases match TRBD1. The CDR3 extends over 18 amino acids. The V and J ends lost 6 bases and 2 bases, in that order; junction bases with no gene match: 11. CDR1 and CDR2 (germline): MNHEY, SMNVEV (reference sequence). The CDR3 is CASRGGTGGLGRNQPQHF. For the CDR3, the DNA is TGTGCCAGCAGAGGAGGGACAGGGGGCTTGGGACGCAATCAGCCCCAGCATTTT.

This clonotype was observed a handful of times. V and J are TRBV20-1 and TRBJ1-2; D call uncertain. From germline, CDR1 is DFQATT and CDR2 SNEGSKA (reference sequence). The CDR3 is 11 amino acids. Trimming removed 5 bases at V and 4 bases at J, with 8 bases between. CDR3 region: CSADQTYGYTF. The CDR3 nucleotides are TGCAGTGCTGATCAAACCTATGGCTACACCTTC.

The chain is built from TRBV4-1 and TRBJ2-5; tentatively, D is TRBD2 (5 bases). This CDR3 has 15 residues. Trimming took 1 base from V and 5 from J, leaving 14 bases between them. The germline gives CDR1 MGHRA, CDR2 YSYEKL. The CDR3 DNA follows: TGCGCCAGCAGCCAAGGACCGGGGAAGTCCGAGACCCAGTACTTC. This sequence encodes CASSQGPGKSETQYF.

This clonotype was observed a few times. The rearrangement joins TRBV20-1 to TRBJ2-3; D uncertain. V lost 5 bases, J lost 6 bases, and 12 bases lay in between. Germline CDR1 DFQATT, CDR2 SNEGSKA (reference sequence). The CDR3 consists of 12 residues. In DNA form, the CDR3 reads TGCAGTGCTCGAAGGCCCTCGGATACGCAGTATTTT. Protein: CSARRPSDTQYF.

This clonotype came up a few times. The chain carries TRBV15 and TRBJ1-4; tentatively, D is TRBD1 (6 bases). CDR3 size: 17 residues. V was cut by 1 base and J by 5 bases, with 17 bases left in between. In germline, CDR1 is LNHNV, CDR2 YYDKDF (reference sequence). The CDR3 here is CATSRAGGGPRNEKLFF. The CDR3 DNA reads TGTGCCACCAGCAGAGCCGGGGGGGGGCCTCGGAATGAAAAACTGTTTTTT. The whole variable domain, filled in from reference TRBV15 and TRBJ1-4, reads DAMVIQNPRYQVTQFGKPVTLSCSQTLNHNVMYWYQQKSSQAPKLLFHYYDKDFNNEADTPDNFQSRRPNTSFCFLDIRSPGLGDTAMYLCATSRAGGGPRNEKLFFGSGTQLSVL.

This clonotype was picked up a small number of times. This may arise from a read error, as a much more abundant clone is one base away. The chain employs TRBV27 and TRBJ2-5, with D perhaps being TRBD1 or TRBD2 (6 bases each). Germline CDR1 MNHEY, CDR2 SMNVEV (reference sequence). This CDR3 region has 13 residues. Trimming took 3 bases from V and 11 from J, leaving 16 bases between them. CDR3 protein: CASSLSGDNEQYF. Written as DNA, the CDR3 is TGTGCCAGCAGTTTGTCGGGGGACAATGAGCAGTACTTC.

CDR3 in DNA: TGTGCCAGCAGTTTCCAAGGGGGCGATGGCTACACCTTC. This translates into CASSFQGGDGYTF. The chain recombines TRBV27 with TRBJ1-2; TRBD1 matches 7 bases. Germline V CDR1 and CDR2: MNHEY, SMNVEV (reference sequence). The CDR3 totals 13 residues. Trimming at V came to 3 bases and at J to 6 bases, leaving 4 bases not matched to a gene.

The chain links TRBV24-1 to TRBJ2-1; weak D call: TRBD2 (7 bases). Trimming stripped 1 base from V and 13 bases from J, with 22 bases between. Germline assignment: CDR1 KGHDR and CDR2 SFDVKD. The CDR3 length is 16 residues. The CDR3 DNA reads TGTGCCACCAGTGATTTCGGACAGAACCGGGGGGAGACCCAGTTCTTC. As protein: CATSDFGQNRGETQFF.

This clonotype has only a few counts. The chain is built from TRBV11-2 and TRBJ1-2; D gene unclear. With 5 bases removed from V and 4 bases from J, the gap between germline ends came to 14 bases. The germline V gene encodes CDR1 SGHAT and CDR2 FQNNGV. This CDR3 has 14 amino acids. For the CDR3, the DNA is TGTGCCAGCAGCAGAGAGGCCAGTGTCTATGGCTACACCTTC. Protein product: CASSREASVYGYTF.

On this clonotype itself: A single base separates this from a much larger clone, so it may be a read error. The V call is TRBV2, the J call TRBJ2-6, with D possibly TRBD1 on 5 matching bases. CDR1 and CDR2 from the germline V gene are SNHLY and FYNNEI. The CDR3 contains 15 residues. The CDR3 nucleotides read TGTGCCAGCAGAGCAACTCATTCTGGGGCCAGCGTCCTGACTTTC. It encodes CASRATHSGASVLTF. The full variable domain, in which reference TRBV2 and TRBJ2-6 provide the parts outside the CDR3, is EPEVTQTPSHQVTQMGQEVILRCVPISNHLYFYWYRQILGQKVEFLVSFYNNEISEKSEIFDDQFSVERPDGSNFTLKIRSTKLEDSAMYFCASRATHSGASVLTFGAGSRLTVL.